One sample yielded the 21 T cell receptor beta chains listed below, sequenced in a study of PD-L1 blockade in urothelial cancer. Produced via immunoSEQ multiplex PCR; TCRdb's table is partial and in-frame only. The sample lists about 84,000 clones; roughly 80% were seen once. The material sequenced was PBMCs, taken around atezolizumab (anti-PD-L1) treatment. The receptors originated from a man aged 70 or older with urothelial cancer.

V is TRBV2 and J is TRBJ2-5; 10 nucleotides match TRBD2. Trimming cost V 3 bases and J 5 bases; bases outside gene matches: 6. The V gene's germline CDR1 is SNHLY and CDR2 FYNNEI. This CDR3 is 15 amino acids long. This CDR3 reads CASSDPGLARETQYF. The CDR3 nucleotides are TGTGCCAGCAGTGACCCGGGACTAGCGAGGGAGACCCAGTACTTC.

The chain recombines TRBV5-6 with TRBJ1-2, with unresolved D. The CDR3 consists of 14 residues. Germline V gene lookup returns CDR1 SGHDT and CDR2 YYEEEE. The V end lost 4 bases, the J end lost 8 bases, and 18 bases lay between the germline ends. DNA for the CDR3: TGTGCCAGCAGCCCCAACCTTTTATCGGGAGGCTACACCTTC. This encodes CASSPNLLSGGYTF. Full variable domain (rest looked up from reference TRBV5-6 and TRBJ1-2): DAGVTQSPTHLIKTRGQQVTLRCSPKSGHDTVSWYQQALGQGPQFIFQYYEEEERQRGNFPDRFSGHQFPNYSSELNVNALLLGDSALYLCASSPNLLSGGYTFGSGTRLTVV.

This sequence joins TRBV6-5 and TRBJ1-5; no reliable D call. The V end was cut by 5 bases, the J end by 0 bases, with 8 bases between. The CDR3 spans 14 residues. Per the germline V gene, CDR1 is MNHEY and CDR2 is SVGAGI. The CDR3 DNA follows: TGTGCCAGCAGTCCCCGGGATAGCAATCAGCCCCAGCATTTT. It translates to CASSPRDSNQPQHF.

A few counts support this clone. V and J are TRBV10-3 and TRBJ2-1; D is unresolved. CDR3 length: 15 residues. Germline assignment: CDR1 ENHRY and CDR2 SYGVKD. V was pared by 4 bases and J by 4 bases, with 14 bases between. CDR3 in DNA: TGTGCCATCAGTGTTAGTGCTAGTTTGTACAATGAGCAGTTCTTC. Translation: CAISVSASLYNEQFF.

The chain couples TRBV19 to TRBJ1-3; D remains unclear. This CDR3 has 14 amino acids. Trimming pared 6 bases from V and 0 bases from J, leaving 9 bases between. CDR1 LNHDA and CDR2 SQIVND come from the germline V gene (reference sequence). The CDR3 sequence is CASRMAFSGNTIYF. Here the CDR3 DNA reads TGTGCCAGTAGAATGGCCTTCTCTGGAAACACCATATATTTT.

Worth noting for this clone: Additional DNA sequences in this sample encode the identical CDR3. The chain uses TRBV5-1 and TRBJ2-5, with TRBD1 matching over 9 bases. The CDR3 extends over 14 amino acids. CDR1 and CDR2 (germline): SGHRS, YFSETQ. The V gene end was trimmed by 1 base and the J gene end by 5 bases; junction bases not matched to a gene: 3. For the CDR3, the DNA is TGCGCCAGCAGCTTGACAGGGGGCGGGGAGACCCAGTACTTC. Its protein is CASSLTGGGETQYF.

The genes are TRBV5-1 and TRBJ2-3, with 7 bases identical to TRBD2. J lost 4 bases, V lost 3 bases, and 5 bases had no gene match. The CDR3 extends over 14 amino acids. CDR1 and CDR2 from the germline V gene are SGHRS and YFSETQ. The CDR3 sequence is CASSSRLAADTQYF. The CDR3, as DNA: TGCGCCAGCAGCTCTAGACTAGCCGCAGATACGCAGTATTTT.

Relative to its sample, this clone is medium-sized. The chain employs TRBV4-1 and TRBJ2-2, with 7 bases fitting TRBD1. The length of the CDR3 is 15 residues. CDR1 and CDR2 (germline): MGHRA, YSYEKL. V was clipped by 4 bases and J by 7 bases; unmatched bases: 9. The CDR3 is CASSPRQGRSGELFF. Written as DNA, the CDR3 is TGCGCCAGCAGCCCCCGACAGGGCCGGAGCGGGGAGCTGTTTTTT.

This clone was counted ten times or more. CDR3 region: CAWSVRAGRPQHF. CDR3 coding DNA: TGTGCCTGGAGTGTCAGGGCCGGGAGGCCCCAGCATTTT. The genes are TRBV30 and TRBJ1-5, with D possibly matching TRBD1 (5 bases). CDR1 is GTSNPN and CDR2 is SVGIG in the germline V gene (reference sequence). Trimming left V 0 bases short and J 9 bases short, with 12 bases between. The CDR3 runs 13 residues.

This clone was detected only once. CDR3 in DNA: TGTGCCAGCAGCGTAGGAGGGGGTAGGCGCACAGATACGCAGTATTTT. Its translation is CASSVGGGRRTDTQYF. The gene calls are TRBV9 and TRBJ2-3; tentative D call: TRBD1 (6 bases). Germline assignment: CDR1 SGDLS and CDR2 YYNGEE. This CDR3 is 16 amino acids long. V shed 0 bases and J shed 1 base, with 12 bases lying between them.

This chain uses TRBV27 with TRBJ1-1, with D hard to call. With 7 bases removed from V and 0 bases from J, the gap between germline ends came to 18 bases. In germline, CDR1 is MNHEY, CDR2 SMNVEV (reference sequence). The CDR3 consists of 16 residues. Here the CDR3 reads CASTPPQVDMNTEAFF. CDR3 coding DNA: TGTGCCAGCACCCCCCCCCAGGTCGACATGAACACTGAAGCTTTCTTT.

The chain links TRBV7-9 to TRBJ2-4; a possible D gene is TRBD1 (5 bases). Germline values: CDR1 SEHNR, CDR2 FQNEAQ (reference sequence). The V end lost 5 bases, the J end lost 8 bases, and 13 bases lay between the germline ends. The CDR3 is made up of 13 amino acids. The DNA of the CDR3 is TGTGCCAGCAGCGGGAAGGGGCCGGACATTCAGTACTTC. Its translation: CASSGKGPDIQYF. Supplemented by reference TRBV7-9 and TRBJ2-4, the full variable domain reads DTGVSQNPRHKITKRGQNVTFRCDPISEHNRLYWYRQTLGQGPEFLTYFQNEAQLEKSRLLSDRFSAERPKGSFSTLEIQRTEQGDSAMYLCASSGKGPDIQYFGAGTRLSVL.

This sequence joins TRBV6-1 and TRBJ2-5; 9 positions match TRBD2. CDR1 is MNHNS, CDR2 SASEGT, per germline. CDR3 length: 18 amino acids. V shed 0 bases, J shed 5 bases, and the junction held 13 bases outside the gene matches. The CDR3 DNA sequence: TGTGCCAGCAGTGAAGCGCGCCAGCGGGGGGTAGAGGGGGAGACCCAGTACTTC. Amino acids: CASSEARQRGVEGETQYF.

The chain has TRBV2 and TRBJ2-5; 7 positions match TRBD1. CDR1 and CDR2 (germline): SNHLY, FYNNEI. The CDR3 covers 14 residues. Trimming took 6 bases from V and 4 from J; bases not matched to a gene: 8. The CDR3 DNA follows: TGTGCCAGCAGAGCTGACCGGGACAGAGAGACCCAGTACTTC. Translation gives CASRADRDRETQYF.

This chain connects TRBV6-9 to TRBJ2-7; D is possibly TRBD1 (5 bases). Trimming left V 3 bases short and J 2 bases short, with 11 bases between. Germline CDR1 MNHGY, CDR2 SVAAGI. This CDR3 spans 14 amino acids. CDR3 residues: CASSYAGSAYEQYF. In DNA, the CDR3 is TGTGCCAGCAGTTACGCAGGGTCAGCCTACGAGCAGTACTTC.

The chain has TRBV5-1 and TRBJ2-1, with 12 bases lining up with TRBD2. Germline trimming cut 0 bases from V and 7 bases from J; bases unmatched to any gene: 8. The germline V gene has CDR1 SGHRS and CDR2 YFSETQ. CDR3 length equals 17 residues. This CDR3 is CASSLVATSGSPNEQFF. DNA of the CDR3: TGCGCCAGCAGCTTGGTGGCGACTAGCGGGAGTCCGAATGAGCAGTTCTTC.

CDR3 sequence reads: CASSVALAGGNEQFF. The DNA of the CDR3 is TGTGCCAGCAGCGTAGCACTAGCGGGAGGCAATGAGCAGTTCTTC. J is TRBJ2-1 and V is TRBV9; 12 bases agree with TRBD2. V lost 0 bases and J lost 6; bases outside the gene matches: 1. CDR3 length equals 15 residues. The V gene's germline CDR1 is SGDLS and CDR2 YYNGEE.

This chain uses TRBV21-1 with TRBJ2-3; no DNA check was done on the table's D call, TRBD1. TRBV21-1 is tagged as a pseudogene. CDR3 length: 15 residues. The CDR3 nucleotides read TGTGCCAGCAGGAGGGGACAGGACTGCACAGATACGCAGTATTTT. Its protein is CASRRGQDCTDTQYF.

This clone was counted only a few times. The chain is built from TRBV15 and TRBJ2-7, with a weak D call TRBD1 (5 bases). Germline V CDR1 and CDR2: LNHNV, YYDKDF (reference sequence). The germline V and J ends were trimmed by 8 bases and 3 bases, with 11 bases remaining between them. The CDR3 is made up of 12 amino acids. The DNA of the CDR3 is TGTGCCACCCAGGACACAAACTACGAGCAGTACTTC. As protein: CATQDTNYEQYF.

V is TRBV19 and J is TRBJ1-2, with a weak D call TRBD1 (6 bases). This CDR3 region has 14 residues. The germline V and J ends were trimmed by 6 bases and 4 bases, with 15 bases remaining between them. CDR1 LNHDA and CDR2 SQIVND come from the germline V gene (reference sequence). Written as DNA, the CDR3 is TGTGCCAGTAGCTCACAGGGTTCCGGCTATGGCTACACCTTC. Translating it yields CASSSQGSGYGYTF. Full variable domain (outside the CDR3, taken from reference TRBV19 and TRBJ1-2): DGGITQSPKYLFRKEGQNVTLSCEQNLNHDAMYWYRQDPGQGLRLIYYSQIVNDFQKGDIAEGYSVSREKKESFPLTVTSAQKNPTAFYLCASSSQGSGYGYTFGSGTRLTVV.

The J gene is TRBJ2-3, the V gene TRBV19; 7 bases map to TRBD1. J gave up 12 bases and V 5 bases, and 11 bases lay outside the gene matches. Looked up from germline, CDR1 is LNHDA and CDR2 is SQIVND (reference sequence). The CDR3 sequence is 13 residues long. This CDR3 reads CASSDLGDRDQYF. The CDR3, as DNA: TGTGCCAGTAGTGACCTCGGAGACAGGGACCAGTATTTT.